This T cell receptor beta chain was found in a study of cytomegalovirus exposure and HLA in healthy donors. Findings of the study overall: Presence/absence analyses took donor sequencing depth as roughly uniform.

Germline-derived CDR1 and CDR2 are SGHNT and YENEEA. The trim removed 2 bases at V and 1 base at J, leaving 2 bases unmatched. This CDR3 has 15 amino acids. With respect to this clone: What it recognizes is unknown.

The PCR contained 60 Vbeta and 13 Jbeta primers. This table comes from immunoSEQ multiplex PCR, and its TCRdb copy is limited to in-frame clones, with some not included. The sample includes under 150,000 clones, 70% to 90% of them seen just once. Material: PBMCs. This clonotype was obtained from a man over 45 in good health and CMV-seronegative. The V gene is TRBV11-3, the J gene TRBJ2-3, with 8 positions matching TRBD1. This CDR3 reads CASSLSGGGTDTQYF. The CDR3 region has the DNA TGTGCCAGCAGCTTATCAGGGGGCGGCACAGATACGCAGTATTTT. Based on the CDR3 plus reference TRBV11-3 and TRBJ2-3, the full variable domain is EAGVVQSPRYKIIEKKQPVAFWCNPISGHNTLYWYLQNLGQGPELLIRYENEEAVDDSQLPKDRFSAERLKGVDSTLKIQPAELGDSAVYLCASSLSGGGTDTQYFGPGTRLTVL.